A single sample gave rise to the 2 T cell receptor beta chains below, sequenced in a study of blood T cell repertoires in COVID-19. Assay: immunoSEQ multiplex PCR; the TCRdb copy retains only in-frame clones and omits some. The profile shows around 100,000 clones, roughly 87% of them singletons. The source material was peripheral blood. All receptors come from a human donor in a cohort sampled during active COVID-19.

The chain couples TRBV15 to TRBJ2-6, with D possibly matching TRBD2 (6 bases). V was clipped by 8 bases and J by 4 bases, with 12 bases between them. The germline CDR1 and CDR2 sequences are LNHNV and YYDKDF (reference sequence). CDR3 length: 14 residues. The CDR3 sequence: CATAGGAGANVLTF. The CDR3 coding sequence is TGTGCCACCGCAGGAGGGGCCGGGGCCAACGTCCTGACTTTC.

V usage is TRBV29-1 and J usage is TRBJ2-1; 9 nucleotides match TRBD2. Trimming at V came to 3 bases and at J to 4 bases, leaving 7 bases not matched to a gene. The CDR3 spans 15 residues. CDR1 SQVTM and CDR2 ANQGSEA come from the germline V gene. The CDR3 DNA reads as TGCAGCGTTGAGACCCGACTAGCGGAATACAATGAGCAGTTCTTC. It codes for CSVETRLAEYNEQFF.